The T cell receptor (beta chain) under discussion was sequenced for a study of response to subunit inactivated influenza vaccine. Findings and caveats of the study: That few new T cells are recruited by each seasonal influenza vaccination was the authors' suggestion.

Trimming at V came to 2 bases and at J to 4 bases, leaving 7 bases not matched to a gene. The CDR3 spans 15 residues. Germline CDR1 MDHEN, CDR2 SYDVKM. Notes on this clonotype: What it recognizes is unknown.

A single record per CDR3 protein comes from TCRdb applying MiXCR to the RT-PCR reads. The table has hundreds of thousands of distinct CDR3 sequences, about 15% seen once; the top ten hold 5.5% to 7%. The V gene is TRBV28, the J gene TRBJ1-2, with TRBD1 identical over 7 bases. The sample was PBMCs from blood, taken roughly 2 weeks before vaccination. This TCR was recovered from a man in his forties or fifties who received an inactivated influenza vaccine. The CDR3 loop is CASSLGRGVVYGYTF. CDR3 bases: TGTGCCAGCAGTTTAGGCAGGGGGGTTGTCTATGGCTACACCTTC.